Included here is one T cell receptor (beta chain) sequence, with context. Antigen unknown. These data originate in a study of CD4+ T cells in melanoma. Notes on the study in general: In melanoma, neoantigen-specific CD4+ T cells reportedly differed in differentiation state. CD8+ T cell, macrophage and B cell function reportedly correlated with neoantigen-specific CD4+ T cells.

Germline values: CDR1 GTSNPN, CDR2 SVGIG (reference sequence). The CDR3 length is 13 residues. Trimming took 8 bases from V and 6 from J, leaving 16 bases between them. Some clones are missing from TCRdb's copy, which holds only in-frame ones; the method was immunoSEQ multiplex PCR. The repertoire holds roughly 150,000 clones, with about 90% as singletons. The chain has TRBV30 and TRBJ2-2; TRBD1 might be the D (5 bases). The receptor was isolated from a human donor with melanoma. The CDR3 loop reads CAGSRGVPGELFF. CDR3 DNA sequence: TGTGCCGGTAGTAGGGGTGTTCCCGGGGAGCTGTTTTTT.